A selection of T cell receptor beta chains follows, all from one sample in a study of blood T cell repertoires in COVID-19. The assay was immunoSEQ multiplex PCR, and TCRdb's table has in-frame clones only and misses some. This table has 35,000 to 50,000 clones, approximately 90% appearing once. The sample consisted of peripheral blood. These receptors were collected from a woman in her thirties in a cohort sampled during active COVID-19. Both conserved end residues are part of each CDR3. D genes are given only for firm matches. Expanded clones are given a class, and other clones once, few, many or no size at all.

cdr3_nt: TGTGCCAGCAGTTACTCCCCGACTCGCACAGATACGCAGTATTTT
cdr3_aa: CASSYSPTRTDTQYF
d_call: -
v_call: TRBV6-5
j_call: TRBJ2-3
clone_size: -

cdr3_nt: TGTGCCAGCAGCCAGGACAGGGGCCAAGAGACCCAGTACTTC
cdr3_aa: CASSQDRGQETQYF
d_call: TRBD1
v_call: TRBV7-6
j_call: TRBJ2-5
clone_size: once

cdr3_nt: TGTGCCAGCAGTCCGGGAGGGCCCGGTCCCCGGCATTTT
cdr3_aa: CASSPGGPGPRHF
d_call: -
v_call: TRBV2
j_call: TRBJ1-5
clone_size: -

cdr3_nt: TGTGCCAGCAGTTACTCGAGGTCTTTGGAATACGAGCAGTACTTC
cdr3_aa: CASSYSRSLEYEQYF
d_call: -
v_call: TRBV6-5
j_call: TRBJ2-7
clone_size: once

cdr3_nt: TGTGCCAGCAGTGTCATAACAGGGGGCGGCAATCAGCCCCAGCATTTT
cdr3_aa: CASSVITGGGNQPQHF
d_call: TRBD1
v_call: TRBV6-1
j_call: TRBJ1-5
clone_size: -

cdr3_nt: TGTGCCAGTAGTATCTTAACACAGGGACAGGGACTTAACAATCAGCCCCAGCATTTT
cdr3_aa: CASSILTQGQGLNNQPQHF
d_call: TRBD1
v_call: TRBV19
j_call: TRBJ1-5
clone_size: -

cdr3_nt: TGTGCCAGCCTACCCCTAGGAGGTGCAACTAATGAAAAACTGTTTTTT
cdr3_aa: CASLPLGGATNEKLFF
d_call: -
v_call: TRBV28
j_call: TRBJ1-4
clone_size: -

cdr3_nt: TGTGCCAGCAGTTTACACAATATTAATTCACCCCTCCACTTT
cdr3_aa: CASSLHNINSPLHF
d_call: -
v_call: TRBV28
j_call: TRBJ1-6
clone_size: -

cdr3_nt: TGTGCCAGCAGCTTGGCCCTCCGGCGGAGCTCCTACGAGCAGTACTTC
cdr3_aa: CASSLALRRSSYEQYF
d_call: -
v_call: TRBV5-6
j_call: TRBJ2-7
clone_size: -

cdr3_nt: TGCAGCGTTGCGGGACAGGACGGCATAGACGAGCAGTACTTC
cdr3_aa: CSVAGQDGIDEQYF
d_call: TRBD1
v_call: TRBV29-1
j_call: TRBJ2-7
clone_size: -

cdr3_nt: TGTGCCAGCAGTAGGGGGCTAGAAGAAAAACTGTTTTTT
cdr3_aa: CASSRGLEEKLFF
d_call: TRBD1
v_call: TRBV9
j_call: TRBJ1-4
clone_size: once

cdr3_nt: TGTGCCAGCAGCTTAGAAGGGACAGCAATCTCTGAAGCTTTCTTT
cdr3_aa: CASSLEGTAISEAFF
d_call: TRBD1
v_call: TRBV7-9
j_call: TRBJ1-1
clone_size: once

cdr3_nt: TGTGCCAGCAGCTTTGACAGGGAGAACACCGGGGAGCTGTTTTTT
cdr3_aa: CASSFDRENTGELFF
d_call: TRBD1
v_call: TRBV7-3
j_call: TRBJ2-2
clone_size: -

cdr3_nt: TGTGCCAGCAGCCCCCACAAGAACACTGAAGCTTTCTTT
cdr3_aa: CASSPHKNTEAFF
d_call: -
v_call: TRBV3-1/TRBV3-2
j_call: TRBJ1-1
clone_size: -

cdr3_nt: TGTGCCAGCAGTCCACCGACAGGGACCTACGAGCAGTACTTC
cdr3_aa: CASSPPTGTYEQYF
d_call: TRBD1
v_call: TRBV6-6
j_call: TRBJ2-7
clone_size: -

cdr3_nt: TGTGCCAGCAGCTCTGGACAGGCATTTGGAAACACCATATATTTT
cdr3_aa: CASSSGQAFGNTIYF
d_call: TRBD1
v_call: TRBV14
j_call: TRBJ1-3
clone_size: -

cdr3_nt: TGTGCCAGCAGTTTGTCTAGCACAGATACGCAGTATTTT
cdr3_aa: CASSLSSTDTQYF
d_call: -
v_call: TRBV27
j_call: TRBJ2-3
clone_size: -

cdr3_nt: TGTGCCAGCAGTCCAATAGGGCGGGAGAGGCAGTTCTTC
cdr3_aa: CASSPIGRERQFF
d_call: TRBD2
v_call: TRBV6-5
j_call: TRBJ2-1
clone_size: -

cdr3_nt: TGTGCCAGCAGCAGGAAGAATAGGGGACTAGTACGCAGAACCTCAACCTACGAGCAGTACTTC
cdr3_aa: CASSRKNRGLVRRTSTYEQYF
d_call: -
v_call: TRBV21-1
j_call: TRBJ2-7
clone_size: -

cdr3_nt: TGTGCCAGCTCACCACGCAGGGGGCCCGACACTGAAGCTTTCTTT
cdr3_aa: CASSPRRGPDTEAFF
d_call: TRBD1
v_call: TRBV18
j_call: TRBJ1-1
clone_size: -

cdr3_nt: TGTGCCAGTAGTATCCAGGTTAATGAGCAGTTCTTC
cdr3_aa: CASSIQVNEQFF
d_call: -
v_call: TRBV19
j_call: TRBJ2-1
clone_size: -

cdr3_nt: TGTGCCAGCACGCGTGACAGGGGCAATGAGCAGTTCTTC
cdr3_aa: CASTRDRGNEQFF
d_call: TRBD1
v_call: TRBV6-5
j_call: TRBJ2-1
clone_size: once

cdr3_nt: TGCGCCAGCAGCCAAGAGGGCCAGGGGTTCGGGTTCTTC
cdr3_aa: CASSQEGQGFGFF
d_call: -
v_call: TRBV4-1
j_call: TRBJ2-1
clone_size: -

cdr3_nt: TGTGCCAGTAGTTACCCCGACAGGGAGGACTATGGCTACACCTTC
cdr3_aa: CASSYPDREDYGYTF
d_call: TRBD1
v_call: TRBV19
j_call: TRBJ1-2
clone_size: once

cdr3_nt: TGTGCCAGCAGTCTGGACAGAGGGACTGAAGCTTTCTTT
cdr3_aa: CASSLDRGTEAFF
d_call: -
v_call: TRBV27
j_call: TRBJ1-1
clone_size: -

cdr3_nt: TGTGCCATCAGGGGACAGGGGGCGAATCAGCCCCAGCATTTT
cdr3_aa: CAIRGQGANQPQHF
d_call: TRBD1
v_call: TRBV10-3
j_call: TRBJ1-5
clone_size: once

cdr3_nt: TGCAGCGTCGGACACCTTGAAGCTTTCTTT
cdr3_aa: CSVGHLEAFF
d_call: -
v_call: TRBV29-1
j_call: TRBJ1-1
clone_size: -